A single sample gave rise to the 29 T cell receptor beta chains below, sequenced in a study of T cell repertoires in cytomegalovirus infection. No antigen has been identified for these receptors. TCRdb passed the reads through MiXCR, listing each CDR3 protein once. Among 370,000 or so distinct CDR3 sequences, nearly 35% were seen once, and the ten largest hold approximately 15%. Sequenced material: cultured PBMCs, taken from culture after CMV antigen stimulation. Receptor source: a human donor in good health (CMV status not recorded). Some clones in this sample may be carry-over from other donors' samples.

The table lists this clonotype with a few counts. V gene TRBV29-1 combines with J gene TRBJ2-3; the D gene is possibly TRBD2 (5 bases). CDR3 length: 12 residues. The germline CDR1 and CDR2 sequences are SQVTM and ANQGSEA. V dropped 4 bases and J dropped 1 base, with 6 bases sitting between them. CDR3 bases: TGCAGCGTTGCCGGGGGCACAGATACGCAGTATTTT. Protein: CSVAGGTDTQYF.

V gene TRBV4-3 combines with J gene TRBJ2-2; 7 nucleotides agree with TRBD2. This CDR3 is 16 amino acids long. CDR1 and CDR2 (germline): LGHNA, YSLEER. Unmatched junction bases numbered 12, after V lost 4 bases and J lost 7 bases. CDR3 sequence reads: CASSRSPAAGNGELFF. DNA of the CDR3: TGCGCCAGCAGCCGTTCCCCGGCAGCGGGAAACGGGGAGCTGTTTTTT.

The rearrangement links TRBV3-1 to TRBJ2-1; TRBD2 agrees at 12 bases. V was pared by 1 base and J by 7 bases, with 5 bases of the junction left unmatched. The CDR3 extends over 16 amino acids. Per the germline V gene, CDR1 is LGHDT and CDR2 is YNNKEL (reference sequence). The CDR3 DNA reads TGTGCCAGCAGCCAAGCTCTAGCGGGAGGGTTTAATGAGCAGTTCTTC. Translation gives CASSQALAGGFNEQFF.

This clonotype was observed a few times. The chain employs TRBV24-1 and TRBJ2-1; D is uncertain. The CDR3 has 14 residues. CDR1 is KGHDR and CDR2 is SFDVKD in the germline V gene. V lost 7 bases, J lost 5 bases, and 14 bases lay in between. In nucleotides, the CDR3 is TGTGCCACCAGAGGACGAGAAAAGAACAATGAGCAGTTCTTC. It translates to CATRGREKNNEQFF.

The chain joins TRBV6-4 to TRBJ2-3, with 7 bases fitting TRBD2. This CDR3 contains 15 residues. Looked up from germline, CDR1 is MRHNA and CDR2 is SNTAGT. After removal of 2 bases from V and 4 bases from J, the junction contained 6 bases not matched to a gene. The CDR3 DNA reads TGTGCCAGCAGTGACACAGCGGGATTCCCAGATACGCAGTATTTT. Its translation is CASSDTAGFPDTQYF.

The genes are TRBV29-1 and TRBJ2-5, with D maybe TRBD1 (6 bases). V was shortened by 4 bases and J by 3 bases, with 33 bases between the two germline ends. The CDR3 loop spans 20 amino acids. In germline, CDR1 is SQVTM, CDR2 ANQGSEA. DNA for the CDR3: TGCAGCGTTGGAAGACAGGTGGTCCACCCGCATGGACCTACCAAAGAGACCCAGTACTTC. As protein: CSVGRQVVHPHGPTKETQYF.

The V and J genes are TRBV4-3 and TRBJ1-2; D is unclear. The ends were cut back, 1 base at V and 2 bases at J, with 5 bases in the middle. CDR1 is LGHNA and CDR2 is YSLEER in the germline V gene. This CDR3 spans 13 amino acids. CDR3 coding DNA: TGCGCCAGCAGCCAAGCTCAGAACTATGGCTACACCTTC. As protein: CASSQAQNYGYTF.

The chain recombines TRBV24-1 with TRBJ2-5; 7 nucleotides align to TRBD2. This CDR3 contains 16 residues. Germline values: CDR1 KGHDR, CDR2 SFDVKD. The V and J ends lost 3 bases and 1 base, in that order; junction bases with no gene match: 7. The DNA for the CDR3 is TGTGCCACCAGTGATAACCGGGACTACCTCCAAGAGACCCAGTACTTC. Its translation: CATSDNRDYLQETQYF.

The J gene is TRBJ1-3, the V gene TRBV20-1; unclear D gene. V lost 2 bases and J lost 3, with 5 bases in between. CDR3 length: 12 residues. The germline gives CDR1 DFQATT, CDR2 SNEGSKA (reference sequence). CDR3 residues: CSARSDGNTIYF. The CDR3 coding sequence is TGCAGTGCTAGATCCGATGGAAACACCATATATTTT.

The chain carries TRBV20-1 and TRBJ2-1, with 7 bases that match TRBD2. This CDR3 comprises 15 residues. J lost 2 bases, V lost 2 bases, and 6 bases had no gene match. Germline V gene sequence: CDR1 DFQATT, CDR2 SNEGSKA (reference sequence). CDR3 DNA: TGCAGTGCTAGATCGCCGGGACTACCCTACAATGAGCAGTTCTTC. As protein: CSARSPGLPYNEQFF.

This clonotype was recorded at least ten times. V is TRBV7-2 and J is TRBJ2-3; D unclear. Trimming removed 5 bases at V and 5 bases at J, with 11 bases between. The CDR3 extends over 13 amino acids. Germline CDR1 SGHTA, CDR2 FQGNSA. The CDR3 region is CASSGDTLDTQYF. Written as DNA, the CDR3 is TGTGCCAGCAGCGGAGATACGCTAGATACGCAGTATTTT.

This rearrangement joins TRBV7-2 to TRBJ1-1; D is ambiguous. V lost 2 bases and J lost 5, with 9 bases in between. Germline V gene data show CDR1 as SGHTA and CDR2 as FQGNSA. This CDR3 region has 13 residues. The CDR3, as DNA: TGTGCCAGCAGCTTAAATGAATGGACTGAAGCTTTCTTT. Its translation is CASSLNEWTEAFF.

The chain joins TRBV10-3 to TRBJ2-6, with D perhaps assigned TRBD1 or TRBD2 (6 bases each). The CDR3 spans 15 residues. Germline loops: CDR1 ENHRY, CDR2 SYGVKD. The DNA of the CDR3 is TGTGCAATCCAAGCGAGGGGGGCTGGGGCCAACGTCCTGACTTTC. Protein product: CAIQARGAGANVLTF.

This chain uses TRBV4-1 with TRBJ2-1; D possibly uses TRBD1 or TRBD2 (5 bases each). V shed 7 bases and J shed 0 bases, with 25 bases lying between them. Germline V gives CDR1 MGHRA, CDR2 YSYEKL. The CDR3 loop spans 19 amino acids. The CDR3, as DNA: TGCGCCAGCACCCCAGGGTGGGGGTCGGCGGAAAGCTCCTACAATGAGCAGTTCTTC. It codes for CASTPGWGSAESSYNEQFF.

The rearrangement joins TRBV5-6 to TRBJ2-5, with 12 bases aligning to TRBD2. CDR1 and CDR2 (germline): SGHDT, YYEEEE. The CDR3 totals 17 residues. The trim removed 1 base at V and 3 bases at J, leaving 7 bases unmatched. CDR3: CASSLFRLAGVKETQYF. The CDR3 DNA follows: TGTGCCAGCAGCTTGTTTCGACTAGCGGGAGTTAAAGAGACCCAGTACTTC.

The chain joins TRBV19 to TRBJ2-2; 12 bases are shared with TRBD1. Trimming took 10 bases from V and 4 from J; bases not matched to a gene: 10. Germline V gives CDR1 LNHDA, CDR2 SQIVND (reference sequence). The CDR3 runs 16 residues. The CDR3 sequence: CATREGQGAVTGELFF. The CDR3 nucleotides are TGTGCCACCCGTGAGGGACAGGGGGCGGTCACCGGGGAGCTGTTTTTT.

The chain joins TRBV11-1 to TRBJ2-5; 8 nucleotides match TRBD1. J lost 5 bases, V lost 0 bases, and 8 bases had no gene match. The CDR3 loop spans 16 amino acids. Per germline, CDR1 SGHAT and CDR2 FQDESV (reference sequence). This CDR3 is CASSLAGTGGRETQYF. The CDR3 DNA reads as TGTGCCAGCAGCTTAGCTGGTACAGGGGGACGGGAGACCCAGTACTTC.

V is TRBV28 and J is TRBJ2-3; the match to TRBD2 covers 11 bases. V gave up 5 bases and J gave up 5 bases; unmatched junction bases: 6. Germline V lookup: CDR1 MDHEN, CDR2 SYDVKM. The CDR3 has 15 amino acids. The CDR3 sequence: CASSLSGRVGDTQYF. The CDR3 coding sequence is TGTGCCAGCAGTCTTAGCGGGAGGGTGGGAGATACGCAGTATTTT.

The rearrangement links TRBV7-2 to TRBJ2-7; maybe TRBD1 (6 bases). Germline assignment: CDR1 SGHTA and CDR2 FQGNSA. The CDR3 contains 15 residues. Trimming removed 1 base from V and 0 bases from J, with 10 bases in between. CDR3: CASSLGQDSSYEQYF. DNA of the CDR3: TGTGCCAGCAGCTTAGGACAGGATAGCTCCTACGAGCAGTACTTC.

This clonotype occurred a few times. The chain joins TRBV27 to TRBJ2-6, with D uncertain. The CDR3 covers 15 residues. CDR1 and CDR2 (germline): MNHEY, SMNVEV (reference sequence). V lost 1 base and J lost 0, with 4 bases in between. The CDR3 is CASSLLGSGANVLTF. Written as DNA, the CDR3 is TGTGCCAGCAGTTTATTAGGCTCTGGGGCCAACGTCCTGACTTTC.

This clonotype was recorded a few times. V and J are TRBV15 and TRBJ1-2, with D perhaps matching TRBD1 (5 bases). Trimming cost V 1 base and J 8 bases, with 8 bases left between them. This CDR3 is built from 12 residues. CDR1 and CDR2 from the germline V gene are LNHNV and YYDKDF (reference sequence). The CDR3 is CATSRVGDGYTF. CDR3 in DNA: TGTGCCACCAGCAGAGTTGGGGACGGCTACACCTTC.

The V gene is TRBV5-6, the J gene TRBJ2-6; D perhaps matches TRBD1 (5 bases). Germline CDR1 SGHDT, CDR2 YYEEEE. The CDR3 totals 19 residues. V was pared by 0 bases and J by 0 bases, with 16 bases between. The CDR3 DNA follows: TGTGCCAGCAGCTTGGCAGGGTACCGAAGCTCCTCTGGGGCCAACGTCCTGACTTTC. Translated, it gives CASSLAGYRSSSGANVLTF.

J is TRBJ1-1 and V is TRBV19, with D unresolved. The V gene's germline CDR1 is LNHDA and CDR2 SQIVND (reference sequence). V gave up 5 bases and J gave up 0 bases, with 16 bases separating them. The CDR3 is 16 amino acids. The CDR3 protein is CASSPSGFRVNTEAFF. In nucleotides, the CDR3 is TGTGCCAGTAGTCCCAGCGGTTTTCGGGTGAACACTGAAGCTTTCTTT.

V and J are TRBV28 and TRBJ2-3, with 7 bases fitting TRBD2. Looked up from germline, CDR1 is MDHEN and CDR2 is SYDVKM. This CDR3 spans 15 amino acids. The V segment lost 2 bases and the J segment 6 bases; nucleotides outside the gene matches: 8. CDR3 in amino acids: CASSLGREVGDTQYF. The CDR3 nucleotides read TGTGCCAGCAGTTTAGGTCGGGAGGTGGGGGATACGCAGTATTTT.

In this sample, this clonotype turned up a few times. J is TRBJ2-1 and V is TRBV12-3 or TRBV12-4; D is possibly TRBD2 (5 bases). V was clipped by 2 bases and J by 10 bases, with 18 bases between them. CDR3 size: 15 residues. The CDR3 sequence: CASSLSPERVREQFF. CDR3 nucleotides: TGTGCCAGCAGTTTATCCCCCGAGAGGGTTCGGGAGCAGTTCTTC.

This clonotype came up a few times. This chain links TRBV10-3 with TRBJ2-1, with 9 positions matching TRBD2. J lost 2 bases, V lost 7 bases, and 3 bases had no gene match. The CDR3 runs to 14 residues. CDR1 ENHRY and CDR2 SYGVKD come from the germline V gene. The CDR3 coding sequence is TGTGCCATCACTAGCGGGATCCCCTACAATGAGCAGTTCTTC. Translated: CAITSGIPYNEQFF.

The chain uses TRBV20-1 and TRBJ2-2; no firm D call. Trimming took 0 bases from V and 1 from J, leaving 9 bases between them. The length of the CDR3 is 15 residues. Per the germline V gene, CDR1 is DFQATT and CDR2 is SNEGSKA (reference sequence). In DNA form, the CDR3 reads TGCAGTGCTAGAGATGACTGGCAGAACACCGGGGAGCTGTTTTTT. The encoded protein is CSARDDWQNTGELFF.

This chain connects TRBV28 to TRBJ1-4, with unresolved D. Per the germline V gene, CDR1 is MDHEN and CDR2 is SYDVKM. Trimming shortened V by 5 bases and J by 13 bases, and 20 bases separated the two germline ends. CDR3 length: 14 amino acids. The CDR3 is CASSLPSAAKRLFF. CDR3 in DNA: TGTGCCAGCAGTCTACCCTCGGCGGCTAAAAGACTGTTTTTT. The full variable domain, in which reference TRBV28 and TRBJ1-4 provide the parts outside the CDR3, is DVKVTQSSRYLVKRTGEKVFLECVQDMDHENMFWYRQDPGLGLRLIYFSYDVKMKEKGDIPEGYSVSREKKERFSLILESASTNQTSMYLCASSLPSAAKRLFFGSGTQLSVL.

The count of this clonotype is one. The DNA for the CDR3 is TGTGCCAGCAGCTCCAAGCGGGAGGAAGGCGCAGATACGCAGTATTTT. It codes for CASSSKREEGADTQYF. This chain uses TRBV7-9 with TRBJ2-3, with 9 bases identical to TRBD2. CDR1 is SEHNR, CDR2 FQNEAQ, per germline (reference sequence). V was clipped by 4 bases and J by 4 bases; unmatched bases: 9. This CDR3 comprises 16 residues.